The text below deals with one T cell receptor (beta chain). Its target is unknown. Primed by a sample-barcoded 5' primer and a J-beta primer mix, a second PCR proceeded for roughly 6 to 12 cycles. Using its own MiXCR run on the 5' RACE reads, TCRdb lists one record per CDR3 protein. The table lists hundreds of thousands of distinct CDR3 sequences, roughly 53% of them singletons. The CDR3 length is 15 residues. Trimming cost V 6 bases and J 9 bases; bases outside gene matches: 12. Germline V gene sequence: CDR1 MNHNS, CDR2 SASEGT. Drawing of peripheral blood yielded 8.5 to 10 milliliters from each donor. This specimen comes from a study of blood T cells in healthy people across ages. General observations from the study: TCR beta diversity tracked closely with naive T cell percentage. Significant beta diversity loss was already apparent by age 40, declining roughly linearly.

The V and J genes are TRBV6-1 and TRBJ2-1, with 9 nucleotides matching TRBD1. This clonotype originated in a man aged 55 to 69 in good health. The sequenced sample consisted of blood. CDR3: CASRDGTGKSPEQFF. CDR3 sequence (DNA): TGTGCCAGCAGGGATGGGACAGGGAAGTCCCCTGAGCAGTTCTTC.